This T cell receptor beta chain originates from a study of CD8+CD57+ T cells in acquired aplastic anemia. On the study more broadly: Recorded DNA amounts for sorted CD4+ and CD8+ cells had an average of 3.2 ug.

TCR beta VDJ and CDR3 profiling used genomic DNA as template. TCRdb re-derived calls from the reads in MiXCR, one entry per CDR3 protein. In the table there are around 150,000 distinct CDR3 sequences, 70% to 75% of which are singletons. Notes on this clonotype: No antigen is known for it.

The CDR3 runs to 16 residues. Looked up from germline, CDR1 is LNHNV and CDR2 is YYDKDF (reference sequence). Germline trimming cut 0 bases from V and 3 bases from J; bases unmatched to any gene: 3. Overall study findings and caveats: The study found no significant CD8+ Simpson's diversity difference between patients and controls.

Selection for sequencing was limited to patients who had shown CD8+CD57+ cell expansion by flow cytometry. Severe acquired aplastic anemia was diagnosed in all patients. Sample: sorted CD4+, CD8+, or CD8+CD57+ T cells (not recorded which) from PBMCs. The chain has TRBV15 and TRBJ2-3; 10 nucleotides match TRBD2. The receptor's source is a human donor with aplastic anemia. This chain's CDR3 is CATSREAGGPTDTQYF. The CDR3, as DNA: TGTGCCACCAGCAGAGAAGCGGGAGGGCCAACAGATACGCAGTATTTT.